Listed here are 5 T cell receptor beta chains from one sample, sequenced in a study of T cell changes during pregnancy in multiple sclerosis (dated by TCRdb to the late 2010s). Library preparation employed the immunoSEQ multiplex PCR assay. TCRdb limited this immuneACCESS table to in-frame rearrangements with V and J called. A share of clones is missing; checked studies link under half to unresolved V genes, and the rest is unexplained. The sample records roughly 35,000 clones, approximately 90% of which are singletons. The ten largest account for around 13% of the sample. Sequences were derived from CD8+ T cells from peripheral blood mononuclear cells, sampled in the first trimester of pregnancy. All receptors come from a female donor with multiple sclerosis, enrolled in a pregnancy study.

The DNA for the CDR3 is TGTGCCAGCAGCTCCAACAGGGGGCTGAACACTGAAGCTTTCTTT. As protein: CASSSNRGLNTEAFF. This chain connects TRBV11-2 to TRBJ1-1; 9 bases line up with TRBD1. The germline CDR1 and CDR2 sequences are SGHAT and FQNNGV. The CDR3 spans 15 residues. V was pared by 4 bases and J by 0 bases, with 3 bases of the junction left unmatched. The full variable domain, completed using reference TRBV11-2 and TRBJ1-1, is EAGVAQSPRYKIIEKRQSVAFWCNPISGHATLYWYQQILGQGPKLLIQFQNNGVVDDSQLPKDRFSAERLKGVDSTLKIQPAKLEDSAVYLCASSSNRGLNTEAFFGQGTRLTVV.

The chain combines TRBV27 with TRBJ2-6; TRBD1 matches at 7 bases. The CDR3 length is 18 residues. The germline V gene has CDR1 MNHEY and CDR2 SMNVEV (reference sequence). Trimming at V came to 3 bases and at J to 2 bases, leaving 10 bases not matched to a gene. The CDR3 loop reads CASSLTYRGSAGANVLTF. The CDR3 coding sequence is TGTGCCAGCAGTTTGACTTACAGGGGTTCTGCTGGGGCCAACGTCCTGACTTTC.

The chain links TRBV7-9 to TRBJ1-2; D is possibly TRBD1 (6 bases). The CDR3 length is 13 residues. Germline values: CDR1 SEHNR, CDR2 FQNEAQ (reference sequence). Between the trimmed V and J ends, which lost 6 bases and 4 bases, there was a span of 12 bases. Here the CDR3 DNA reads TGTGCCAGCAGTTCCGACAGGTCCTATGGCTACACCTTC. This gives the protein CASSSDRSYGYTF.

The chain carries TRBV18 and TRBJ2-2; tentative D call: TRBD2 (6 bases). V was trimmed by 5 bases and J by 4 bases, leaving 26 bases between them. The CDR3 contains 19 residues. The germline CDR1 and CDR2 sequences are KGHSH and LQKENI. CDR3 nucleotide sequence: TGTGCCAGCTCAGCAATCCTCGAGGCGGACGGGGGATCCACCGGGGAGCTGTTTTTT. It specifies CASSAILEADGGSTGELFF.

The chain has TRBV4-1 and TRBJ2-5; possible D gene TRBD2, 6 bases. The CDR3 spans 15 residues. The germline gives CDR1 MGHRA, CDR2 YSYEKL. Trimming shortened V by 0 bases and J by 5 bases, and 13 bases separated the two germline ends. This chain's CDR3 is CASSQDLGEVETQYF. CDR3 DNA sequence: TGCGCCAGCAGCCAAGATTTAGGGGAGGTGGAGACCCAGTACTTC.